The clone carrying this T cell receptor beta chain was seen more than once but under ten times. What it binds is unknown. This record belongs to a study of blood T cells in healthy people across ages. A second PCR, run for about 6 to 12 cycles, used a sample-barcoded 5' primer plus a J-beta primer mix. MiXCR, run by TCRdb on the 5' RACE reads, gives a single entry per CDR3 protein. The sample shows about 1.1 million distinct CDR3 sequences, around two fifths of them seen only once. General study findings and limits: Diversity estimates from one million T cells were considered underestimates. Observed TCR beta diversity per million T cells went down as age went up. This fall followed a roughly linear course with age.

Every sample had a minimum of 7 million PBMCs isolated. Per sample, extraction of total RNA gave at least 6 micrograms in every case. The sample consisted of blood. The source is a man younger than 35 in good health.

The CDR3 DNA sequence: TGTGCCAGCAGCCAAGAATTAGGGCAGTATAATTCACCCCTCCACTTT. It is translated as CASSQELGQYNSPLHF. This chain joins TRBV4-2 and TRBJ1-6; D uncertain. Germline V gene data show CDR1 as LGHNA and CDR2 as YNFKEQ. The V end was cut by 0 bases, the J end by 4 bases, with 10 bases between. This CDR3 has 16 residues.